A single sample is the source of the 27 T cell receptor beta chains below, sequenced in a study of early T cells in non-severe SARS-CoV-2 infection. From the 5' RACE reads, TCRdb called clonotypes with MiXCR, one entry per CDR3 protein. Altogether roughly 70,000 distinct CDR3 sequences are present, about 13% being singletons, with the ten largest covering roughly 8.7%. Sequences were obtained from whole blood. These receptors all stem from an adult who was a healthcare worker with PCR-confirmed SARS-CoV-2 infection or an uninfected control (not recorded which).

The gene calls are TRBV15 and TRBJ2-2; 8 positions match TRBD1. J gave up 6 bases and V 0 bases, and 9 bases lay outside the gene matches. CDR1 and CDR2 from the germline V gene are LNHNV and YYDKDF (reference sequence). The CDR3 has 17 amino acids. CDR3 sequence (DNA): TGTGCCACCAGCAGAGACCCACCAGGGGGCTTGGCCGGGGAGCTGTTTTTT. Its protein is CATSRDPPGGLAGELFF.

The chain employs TRBV29-1 and TRBJ2-3, with TRBD2 matching 8 bases. Germline V gene sequence: CDR1 SQVTM, CDR2 ANQGSEA. The J segment lost 0 bases and the V segment lost 5 bases, leaving 10 bases of the junction unmatched. The CDR3 runs 16 residues. CDR3 nucleotides: TGCAGCGTTTGGACTACTAGCGGAACCAGCACAGATACGCAGTATTTT. This codes for CSVWTTSGTSTDTQYF.

This clonotype occurred many times. The chain uses TRBV19 and TRBJ2-2; 9 bases agree with TRBD2. J was trimmed by 0 bases and V by 7 bases; bases with no gene match: 9. Germline V CDR1 and CDR2: LNHDA, SQIVND (reference sequence). This CDR3 has 17 residues. This CDR3 reads CASNSWTSASNTGELFF. CDR3 nucleotide sequence: TGTGCCAGTAATTCCTGGACTAGCGCGTCGAACACCGGGGAGCTGTTTTTT.

The table lists this clonotype with many counts. This rearrangement joins TRBV29-1 to TRBJ2-1; 9 nucleotides agree with TRBD2. The CDR3 has 14 amino acids. The trim removed 7 bases at V and 4 bases at J, leaving 8 bases unmatched. Germline values: CDR1 SQVTM, CDR2 ANQGSEA. Written as DNA, the CDR3 is TGCAGCGCCAGGGCTAGCGGGACGTACAATGAGCAGTTCTTC. It translates to CSARASGTYNEQFF.

This clonotype was found many times. V usage is TRBV7-2 and J usage is TRBJ1-3; D gene unclear. This CDR3 spans 14 amino acids. The V and J ends lost 1 base and 4 bases respectively, with 8 bases between them. From germline, CDR1 is SGHTA and CDR2 FQGNSA. CDR3 nucleotide sequence: TGTGCCAGCAGCTTAGGACATGGCGGAAACACCATATATTTT. As protein: CASSLGHGGNTIYF. Together with reference TRBV7-2 and TRBJ1-3, the CDR3 gives the full variable domain: GAGVSQSPSNKVTEKGKDVELRCDPISGHTALYWYRQSLGQGLEFLIYFQGNSAPDKSGLPSDRFSAERTGGSVSTLTIQRTQQEDSAVYLCASSLGHGGNTIYFGEGSWLTVV.

This clonotype was detected ten times or more. The chain combines TRBV7-2 with TRBJ2-7; D is perhaps TRBD2 (6 bases). This CDR3 contains 15 residues. Germline V gene sequence: CDR1 SGHTA, CDR2 FQGNSA. Deletions cut 2 bases from V and 3 bases from J, with 14 bases between. The CDR3 loop reads CASSLYSGGHYEQYF. The CDR3 bases are TGTGCCAGCAGCTTATACAGCGGAGGGCACTACGAGCAGTACTTC.

The rearrangement joins TRBV7-2 to TRBJ2-5, with D maybe TRBD2 (5 bases). The CDR3 runs 14 residues. Germline CDR1 and CDR2: SGHTA and FQGNSA. V gave up 1 base and J gave up 4 bases, with 10 bases separating them. The CDR3 protein is CASSLGGSAETQYF. In DNA form, the CDR3 reads TGTGCCAGCAGCTTAGGCGGGTCGGCAGAGACCCAGTACTTC.

This clonotype was observed a few times. The chain carries TRBV20-1 and TRBJ2-1, with 10 bases fitting TRBD2. With V trimmed by 1 base and J by 7 bases, 19 bases remained unmatched. CDR1 and CDR2 (germline): DFQATT, SNEGSKA (reference sequence). The CDR3 consists of 19 residues. The CDR3 region is CSARAPLPLLGLARNEQFF. For the CDR3, the DNA is TGCAGTGCTAGAGCACCGCTCCCCTTACTGGGACTAGCGAGGAATGAGCAGTTCTTC.

The chain carries TRBV14 and TRBJ2-4; TRBD2 agrees at 9 bases. The germline CDR1 and CDR2 sequences are SGHDN and FVKESK. CDR3 length: 16 residues. The V gene end was trimmed by 4 bases and the J gene end by 0 bases; junction bases not matched to a gene: 4. In nucleotides, the CDR3 is TGTGCCAGCAGCCCCTATAGCGGGAGAGCCAAAAACATTCAGTACTTC. It yields the protein CASSPYSGRAKNIQYF.

This clonotype has only a few counts. The chain is built from TRBV3-1 and TRBJ2-4; 7 bases are shared with TRBD1. The CDR3 extends over 16 amino acids. With V trimmed by 5 bases and J by 0 bases, 7 bases remained unmatched. Per the germline V gene, CDR1 is LGHDT and CDR2 is YNNKEL (reference sequence). The CDR3 region is CASSNRDSLAKNIQYF. The CDR3 coding sequence is TGTGCCAGCAGCAACCGGGACAGCTTAGCCAAAAACATTCAGTACTTC.

This rearrangement joins TRBV29-1 to TRBJ2-1; 13 bases line up with TRBD2. The junction had 3 bases not matched to a gene; V was cut back by 1 base and J by 9 bases. CDR1 and CDR2 from the germline V gene are SQVTM and ANQGSEA. CDR3 length: 14 residues. The CDR3 region has the DNA TGCAGCGTTGAAGGGACTAGCGGGAGCGGTGAGCAGTTCTTC. This sequence encodes CSVEGTSGSGEQFF.

In this sample, this clonotype turned up a few times. The V call is TRBV9, the J call TRBJ1-5; D unresolved. The CDR3 totals 15 residues. With 4 bases removed from V and 0 bases from J, the gap between germline ends came to 11 bases. CDR1 SGDLS and CDR2 YYNGEE come from the germline V gene. This CDR3 reads CASSKDGNSNQPQHF. DNA of the CDR3: TGTGCCAGCAGCAAAGACGGAAATAGCAATCAGCCCCAGCATTTT. Together with reference TRBV9 and TRBJ1-5, the CDR3 gives the full variable domain: DSGVTQTPKHLITATGQRVTLRCSPRSGDLSVYWYQQSLDQGLQFLIQYYNGEERAKGNILERFSAQQFPDLHSELNLSSLELGDSALYFCASSKDGNSNQPQHFGDGTRLSIL.

This clonotype occurred many times. The genes are TRBV5-6 and TRBJ2-2; TRBD2 matches at 11 bases. V lost 3 bases to trimming and J lost 4 bases; unmatched junction nucleotides: 2. The germline gives CDR1 SGHDT, CDR2 YYEEEE. The CDR3 is 15 amino acids. In nucleotides, the CDR3 is TGTGCCAGCAGCTGGCTAGCGGGAGGCACCGGGGAGCTGTTTTTT. Its translation: CASSWLAGGTGELFF.

This clonotype appeared many times. The chain recombines TRBV19 with TRBJ1-2; D unclear. Between the trimmed V and J ends, which lost 7 bases and 2 bases, there was a span of 17 bases. Germline values: CDR1 LNHDA, CDR2 SQIVND (reference sequence). This CDR3 comprises 15 residues. The CDR3 is CASNYERSQNYGYTF. The CDR3 bases are TGTGCCAGTAACTACGAGAGGTCCCAGAACTATGGCTACACCTTC.

In nucleotides, the CDR3 is TGCAGCGTTGTAAACAGGGCAAGCTATGGCTACACCTTC. This sequence encodes CSVVNRASYGYTF. This sequence joins TRBV29-1 and TRBJ1-2; tentative D call: TRBD1 (6 bases). The CDR3 spans 13 residues. With 4 bases removed from V and 4 bases from J, the gap between germline ends came to 13 bases. The germline V gene encodes CDR1 SQVTM and CDR2 ANQGSEA.

This clonotype occurred a few times. The chain employs TRBV12-3 or TRBV12-4 and TRBJ2-3, with 12 bases aligning to TRBD2. The CDR3 runs 15 residues. J was trimmed by 5 bases and V by 4 bases; bases with no gene match: 4. This CDR3 is CASSSSGRGGDTQYF. The CDR3 bases are TGTGCCAGCAGTTCTAGCGGGAGGGGAGGAGATACGCAGTATTTT.

This chain links TRBV12-3 or TRBV12-4 with TRBJ1-2; 7 bases line up with TRBD1. The J segment lost 3 bases and the V segment lost 3 bases, leaving 13 bases of the junction unmatched. This CDR3 contains 17 residues. The CDR3 coding sequence is TGTGCCAGCAGTTTTCAATTAGGGGGCGCGTTGTACTATGGCTACACCTTC. Amino acids: CASSFQLGGALYYGYTF.

This clonotype was counted a few times. The chain combines TRBV7-6 with TRBJ1-5; TRBD1 matches 7 bases. The CDR3 covers 16 residues. V shed 0 bases, J shed 3 bases, and the junction held 5 bases outside the gene matches. Germline CDR1 SGHVS, CDR2 FNYEAQ. CDR3 nucleotides: TGTGCCAGCAGCTTAGCAGGACAGGAAAACAATCAGCCCCAGCATTTT. This sequence encodes CASSLAGQENNQPQHF.

Regarding this clonotype: At one of its ends the junction is not consistent with the germline gene, which may arise from a read error. This chain uses TRBV6-2 or TRBV6-3 with TRBJ1-2; no definite D call. There are 15 residues in the CDR3. Germline CDR1 reads MNHEY; CDR2 reads SVGEGT. CDR3 loop: CASTLAAGANYGYTF. CDR3 coding DNA: TGCGCCTCAACTCTTGCCGCCGGGGCTAACTATGGCTACACCTTC.

This clonotype came up many times. The chain recombines TRBV11-2 with TRBJ2-3; D uncertain. CDR1 and CDR2 (germline): SGHAT, FQNNGV. V lost 0 bases and J lost 2, with 9 bases in between. The CDR3 is made up of 15 amino acids. The CDR3 sequence: CASSLEPKITDTQYF. The CDR3 DNA reads TGTGCCAGCAGCTTAGAACCGAAGATCACAGATACGCAGTATTTT.

This clonotype was seen at least ten times. The chain uses TRBV27 and TRBJ2-7, with TRBD2 matching 8 bases. J was trimmed by 4 bases and V by 6 bases; bases with no gene match: 11. From germline, CDR1 is MNHEY and CDR2 SMNVEV (reference sequence). This CDR3 comprises 15 residues. DNA of the CDR3: TGTGCCAGCAGCCGGAGGCCGGGACTAGGGTACGAGCAGTACTTC. As protein: CASSRRPGLGYEQYF.

This clonotype was seen ten or more times. The V and J genes are TRBV2 and TRBJ2-5, with TRBD2 matching over 9 bases. CDR1 is SNHLY and CDR2 is FYNNEI in the germline V gene. There are 14 residues in the CDR3. V gave up 8 bases and J gave up 5 bases; unmatched junction bases: 9. CDR3 in DNA: TGTGCCAGCCAGCCGCGGGAGGGTAGGGAGACCCAGTACTTC. This codes for CASQPREGRETQYF.

This chain connects TRBV6-2 or TRBV6-3 to TRBJ2-3; D is unresolved. Germline V CDR1 and CDR2: MNHEY, SVGEGT. V was cut by 2 bases and J by 1 base, with 10 bases left in between. The CDR3 totals 15 residues. Written as DNA, the CDR3 is TGTGCCAGCAGTTACAATCGGGCGGGCACAGATACGCAGTATTTT. It codes for CASSYNRAGTDTQYF.

This clonotype has ten or more counts. The rearrangement joins TRBV18 to TRBJ1-6; D gene ambiguous. This CDR3 spans 16 amino acids. Trimming stripped 3 bases from V and 0 bases from J, with 9 bases between. The V gene's germline CDR1 is KGHSH and CDR2 LQKENI. In nucleotides, the CDR3 is TGTGCCAGCTCACCTACAGAGAGCTCCTATAATTCACCCCTCCACTTT. Protein sequence: CASSPTESSYNSPLHF. The variable domain in full, with the rest retrieved from reference TRBV18 and TRBJ1-6, is NAGVMQNPRHLVRRRGQEARLRCSPMKGHSHVYWYRQLPEEGLKFMVYLQKENIIDESGMPKERFSAEFPKEGPSILRIQQVVRGDSAAYFCASSPTESSYNSPLHFGNGTRLTVT.

This clonotype was detected a few times. This chain joins TRBV29-1 and TRBJ2-1, with D perhaps TRBD2 (5 bases). V was clipped by 7 bases and J by 10 bases, with 11 bases between them. This CDR3 region has 10 residues. Germline values: CDR1 SQVTM, CDR2 ANQGSEA. Here the CDR3 reads CSAGSGEQFF. DNA for the CDR3: TGCAGCGCTGGTTCGGGGGAGCAGTTCTTC.

This clonotype was seen repeatedly, ten times or more. In nucleotides, the CDR3 is TGTGCCAGTACCCGAGGCCTGACAGCCAATCAGCCCCAGCATTTT. As protein: CASTRGLTANQPQHF. The rearrangement uses TRBV19 and TRBJ1-5, with D possibly being TRBD1 (5 bases). The V and J ends lost 7 bases and 3 bases respectively, with 16 bases between them. Looked up from germline, CDR1 is LNHDA and CDR2 is SQIVND (reference sequence). The CDR3 is 15 amino acids.

The chain has TRBV20-1 and TRBJ2-7; 10 bases align to TRBD1. After removal of 0 bases from V and 6 bases from J, the junction contained 8 bases not matched to a gene. The CDR3 extends over 15 amino acids. The germline CDR1 and CDR2 sequences are DFQATT and SNEGSKA (reference sequence). CDR3 in DNA: TGCAGTGCTAGAGATAGGGGACAGGGGTTTCGCGAGCAGTACTTC. It is translated as CSARDRGQGFREQYF.